The 3 T cell receptor beta chains reported below all come from one sample, sequenced in a study of T cell repertoires in cytomegalovirus infection. TCRdb re-analysed the reads in MiXCR, keeping a single row per CDR3 protein. The table lists some 680,000 distinct CDR3 sequences, less than 40% of them singletons. Material: PBMCs. The receptors shown here come from a human donor in good health (CMV status not recorded). Some clones in this sample may be carry-over from other donors' samples.

The CDR3 protein is CSAVGYNEQFF. DNA for the CDR3: TGCAGCGCCGTCGGTTACAATGAGCAGTTCTTC. The chain is built from TRBV29-1 and TRBJ2-1; unclear D gene. V dropped 7 bases and J dropped 4 bases, with 8 bases sitting between them. CDR3 size: 11 residues. Germline V gene sequence: CDR1 SQVTM, CDR2 ANQGSEA.

This chain links TRBV11-1 with TRBJ1-3; D gene uncertain. Trimming cost V 5 bases and J 1 base, with 9 bases left between them. Per germline, CDR1 SGHAT and CDR2 FQDESV (reference sequence). This CDR3 contains 14 residues. The CDR3 is CASSGRRSGNTIYF. The CDR3 nucleotides are TGTGCCAGCAGCGGCAGACGGTCTGGAAACACCATATATTTT.

The rearrangement links TRBV7-6 to TRBJ1-4; TRBD1 might be the D (6 bases). Germline V gives CDR1 SGHVS, CDR2 FNYEAQ. This CDR3 contains 14 residues. Trimming removed 1 base from V and 5 bases from J, with 8 bases in between. The CDR3 reads CASSLVDRNEKLFF. CDR3 nucleotides: TGTGCCAGCAGCTTAGTCGACAGGAATGAAAAACTGTTTTTT.